The clone carrying this T cell receptor beta chain has a count of ten or more. Germline V gene sequence: CDR1 SGHTA, CDR2 FQGNSA. Germline trimming cut 4 bases from V and 4 bases from J; bases unmatched to any gene: 13. The CDR3 length is 16 residues. The data originate from a study of PD-L1 blockade in urothelial cancer. Overall study: Blood underwent analysis 3 weeks (second dose) and 6 weeks after treatment began.

The method was immunoSEQ multiplex PCR; TCRdb's version includes in-frame clones alone and lacks a portion of them. Of 70,000 or so clones listed, 85% to 90% are singletons. This sequence originates from a man between 60 and 75 years old with urothelial cancer. Sample: PBMCs, taken around atezolizumab (anti-PD-L1) treatment. V is TRBV7-2 and J is TRBJ2-7; 7 positions match TRBD1. Here the CDR3 reads CASSSRGQGSVYEQYF. The DNA of the CDR3 is TGTGCCAGCAGCTCTAGGGGGCAGGGGTCGGTATACGAGCAGTACTTC.